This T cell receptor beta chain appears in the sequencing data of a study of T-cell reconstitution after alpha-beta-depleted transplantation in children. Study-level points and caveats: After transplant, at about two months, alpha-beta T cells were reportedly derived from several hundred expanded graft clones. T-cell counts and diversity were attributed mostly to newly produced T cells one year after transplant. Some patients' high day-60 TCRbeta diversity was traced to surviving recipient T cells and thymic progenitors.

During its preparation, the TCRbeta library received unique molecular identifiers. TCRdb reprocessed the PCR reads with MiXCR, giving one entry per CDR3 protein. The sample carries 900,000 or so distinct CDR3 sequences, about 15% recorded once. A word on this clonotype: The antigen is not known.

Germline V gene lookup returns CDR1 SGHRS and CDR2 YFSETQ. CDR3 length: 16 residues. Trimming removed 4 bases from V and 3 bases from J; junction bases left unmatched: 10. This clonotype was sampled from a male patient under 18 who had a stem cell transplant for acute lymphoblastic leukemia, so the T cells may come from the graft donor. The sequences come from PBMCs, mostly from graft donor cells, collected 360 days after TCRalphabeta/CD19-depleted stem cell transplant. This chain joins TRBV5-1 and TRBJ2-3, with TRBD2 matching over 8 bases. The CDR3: CASSPGGPYITDTQYF. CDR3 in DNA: TGCGCCAGCAGCCCGGGAGGGCCCTATATTACAGATACGCAGTATTTT.